A selection of T cell receptor beta chains follows, all from one sample in a study of brain T cells in children with intractable seizures. Profiled with immunoSEQ multiplex PCR; TCRdb holds only in-frame clones, not every one. The data show about 80,000 clones, with under 95% seen just once and roughly 25% held by the top ten. The input for sequencing was peripheral blood, taken at surgery. The source of these receptors is a girl aged 2-10 years with Rasmussen encephalitis and intractable seizures. The CDR3 runs from the conserved cysteine through the conserved F or W. D genes are given only for firm matches. Rows give clone size only sometimes, using once, few, many, or a class for an expanded clone.

V gene	D gene	CDR3 length	J gene	clone size	CDR3 DNA	CDR3 protein
TRBV6-6	NA	14	TRBJ1-1	NA	TGTGCCAGCAGTTACTCTCTACAGGTGACTGAAGCTTTCTTT	CASSYSLQVTEAFF
TRBV29-1	NA	11	TRBJ1-2	NA	TGCAGCGTTGCGGCTTTACATGGCTACACCTTC	CSVAALHGYTF
TRBV29-1	NA	15	TRBJ2-3	few	TGCAGCGTTGACTTCTTTGGATCTTTACTTTATACGCAGTATTTT	CSVDFFGSLLYTQYF
TRBV14	TRBD1	15	TRBJ2-7	NA	TGTGCCAGCAGCGAAAGACAGGGTCCCAACTACGAGCAGTACTTC	CASSERQGPNYEQYF
TRBV6-5	NA	14	TRBJ2-1	NA	TGTGCCAGCACTCCTCGGGTGGGCTACAATGAGCAGTTCTTC	CASTPRVGYNEQFF
TRBV18	TRBD1	16	TRBJ1-1	NA	TGTGCCAGCTCACCAAAGGTTAAGTCAGGGGGCACTGAAGCTTTCTTT	CASSPKVKSGGTEAFF
TRBV28	TRBD1	15	TRBJ2-7	NA	TGTGCCAGCAGTCTGCCAGGACAGGGGGCATACGAGCAGTACTTC	CASSLPGQGAYEQYF
TRBV7-9	TRBD1	16	TRBJ1-2	NA	TGTGCCAGCAGCTTAGCGCTAGGAACAGGGGGCTCTGGCTACACCTTC	CASSLALGTGGSGYTF
TRBV21-1	NA	14	TRBJ2-7	NA	TGTGCCAGCAGCAGTGGAGCGCAGACCTACGAGCAGTACTTC	CASSSGAQTYEQYF
TRBV11-2	TRBD2	17	TRBJ2-5	NA	TGTGCCAGCAGCTTAGCCAGGACAACTAGCGGGGGGGAGACCCAGTACTTC	CASSLARTTSGGETQYF
TRBV7-2	NA	13	TRBJ1-4	NA	TGTGCCAGCAGCTTAGAGGCGGGTGAAAAACTGTTTTTT	CASSLEAGEKLFF
TRBV6-1	NA	14	TRBJ1-1	NA	TGTGCCAGCAGTGAGTGGACGGTAAGAAATGAAGCTTTCTTT	CASSEWTVRNEAFF
TRBV11-3	NA	15	TRBJ2-7	NA	TGTGCCAGCAGCCCCCGACAGGCCTCATACTACGAGCAGTACTTC	CASSPRQASYYEQYF
TRBV30	NA	14	TRBJ1-1	NA	TGTGCCTGGGTTAAGGGATATTGGGGCACTGAAGCTTTCTTT	CAWVKGYWGTEAFF
TRBV18	TRBD2	15	TRBJ2-3	NA	TGTGCCAGCTCACCAGGACTAGCGGGAGCGGATACGCAGTATTTT	CASSPGLAGADTQYF
TRBV6-2/TRBV6-3	NA	19	TRBJ2-1	NA	TGTGCCAGCAGTTACTCGATAGGCGGGCACCTGGGGGTTTACAATGAGCAGTTCTTC	CASSYSIGGHLGVYNEQFF
TRBV25-1	NA	17	TRBJ2-6	NA	TGTGCCAGCAGTGAATCCGGGGGGCATAGTGGGGCCAACGTCCTGACTTTC	CASSESGGHSGANVLTF
TRBV7-2	TRBD1	19	TRBJ1-5	NA	TGTGCCAGCAGCTTTGGGGGGACAGGCCCCTACTCGGGCAATCAGCCCCAGCATTTT	CASSFGGTGPYSGNQPQHF
TRBV6-6	TRBD1	16	TRBJ1-1	once	TGTGCCAGCAGTTATCGGCAGGGGGCGAGGAACACTGAAGCTTTCTTT	CASSYRQGARNTEAFF
TRBV25-1	TRBD1	15	TRBJ2-2	NA	TGTGCCAGCAGTGATCCCGCAGGGGGAGTCGGGGAGCTGTTTTTT	CASSDPAGGVGELFF
TRBV5-1	TRBD1	14	TRBJ2-2	NA	TGCGCCAGCAGCTTGGTGACAGGGGGCGAGCAGCTGTTTTTT	CASSLVTGGEQLFF
TRBV5-5	TRBD2	20	TRBJ2-3	NA	TGTGCCAGCAGCTTGGCAGGGACTAGCGGATTGAACGTACTAGCAGATACGCAGTATTTT	CASSLAGTSGLNVLADTQYF
TRBV6-2/TRBV6-3	NA	12	TRBJ2-2	NA	TGTGCCAGCAGTTACCCGGTCGGGGAGCTGTTTTTT	CASSYPVGELFF
TRBV15	NA	14	TRBJ1-6	NA	TGTGCCACCAGCAGAGTGGTATCGAGTTCACCCCTCCACTTT	CATSRVVSSSPLHF
TRBV18	NA	11	TRBJ2-1	NA	TGTGCCAGCTCCCTGAACAATGAGCAGTTCTTC	CASSLNNEQFF
TRBV11-2	TRBD1	15	TRBJ1-1	NA	TGTGCCAGCAGCTTATTCAGGCAGGGGGCAGCTGAAGCTTTCTTT	CASSLFRQGAAEAFF
TRBV24-1	NA	12	TRBJ2-7	NA	TGTGCCACCAGTGAAGCCTTCTACGAGCAGTACTTC	CATSEAFYEQYF
TRBV5-1	NA	14	TRBJ1-3	NA	TGCGCCAGCCGCAGAGAACTTTCTGGAAACACCATATATTTT	CASRRELSGNTIYF
TRBV21-1	NA	17	TRBJ2-5	NA	TGTGCCAGCAGCAAAGCTGGGGGGGCGAACGGAATGGAGACCCAGTACTTC	CASSKAGGANGMETQYF
TRBV4-1	TRBD2	15	TRBJ2-1	NA	TGCGCCAGCAGCCAAGGACTAGCTTCCTACAATGAGCAGTTCTTC	CASSQGLASYNEQFF
TRBV5-5	NA	15	TRBJ1-6	NA	TGTGCCAGCAGCTTGGTAGGCCCCTATAATTCACCCCTCCACTTT	CASSLVGPYNSPLHF
TRBV19	NA	14	TRBJ2-7	NA	TGTGCCAGTAGTACGTCCGAGACAAACTACGAGCAGTACTTC	CASSTSETNYEQYF
TRBV30	TRBD1	13	TRBJ1-6	NA	TGTGCCTGGGCCGGGACAGCAAATTCACCCCTCCACTTT	CAWAGTANSPLHF
TRBV6-5	NA	14	TRBJ2-7	NA	TGTGCCAGCAGTTACGGGCGTAGGGGGTACGAGCAGTACTTC	CASSYGRRGYEQYF
TRBV12-3/TRBV12-4	NA	13	TRBJ1-2	NA	TGTGCCAGCAGCCGGCAGGGATTCGGCGGCTACACCTTC	CASSRQGFGGYTF
TRBV28	TRBD1	19	TRBJ1-5	NA	TGTGCCAGCAGACTATCACAGGGGGCTTTAACCTATAGCAATCAGCCCCAGCATTTT	CASRLSQGALTYSNQPQHF
TRBV2	TRBD1	13	TRBJ2-7	NA	TGTGCCAGCGACCCCCAGGGGGCGGGTGAGCAGTACTTC	CASDPQGAGEQYF
TRBV4-1	TRBD1	15	TRBJ1-4	NA	TGCGCCAGTGGACAGGGGGCGATGACTAATGAAAAACTGTTTTTT	CASGQGAMTNEKLFF
TRBV19	NA	16	TRBJ1-4	NA	TGTGCCAGTAGTATAGATCGAGCCCCACTTAATGAAAAACTGTTTTTT	CASSIDRAPLNEKLFF
TRBV27	NA	13	TRBJ2-3	NA	TGTGCCAGCATCTCGAGGTCAGGGGATACGCAGTATTTT	CASISRSGDTQYF
TRBV30	NA	11	TRBJ2-5	NA	TGTGCCTGGAGTGTAGCTGAGACCCAGTACTTC	CAWSVAETQYF
TRBV11-2	NA	16	TRBJ1-3	NA	TGTGCCAGCAGCTTAGAGCGGTTCTACTCTGGAAACACCATATATTTT	CASSLERFYSGNTIYF
TRBV5-6	NA	16	TRBJ1-4	NA	TGTGCCAGCAGCTTTATTGGGACTGCAACTAATGAAAAACTGTTTTTT	CASSFIGTATNEKLFF
TRBV7-9	NA	17	TRBJ2-3	NA	TGTGCCAGCAGCTTGTATCAGGGCAGGGGGGGCACAGATACGCAGTATTTT	CASSLYQGRGGTDTQYF
TRBV2	NA	13	TRBJ1-1	NA	TGTGCCAGCAAGTGGGATATGAACACTGAAGCTTTCTTT	CASKWDMNTEAFF